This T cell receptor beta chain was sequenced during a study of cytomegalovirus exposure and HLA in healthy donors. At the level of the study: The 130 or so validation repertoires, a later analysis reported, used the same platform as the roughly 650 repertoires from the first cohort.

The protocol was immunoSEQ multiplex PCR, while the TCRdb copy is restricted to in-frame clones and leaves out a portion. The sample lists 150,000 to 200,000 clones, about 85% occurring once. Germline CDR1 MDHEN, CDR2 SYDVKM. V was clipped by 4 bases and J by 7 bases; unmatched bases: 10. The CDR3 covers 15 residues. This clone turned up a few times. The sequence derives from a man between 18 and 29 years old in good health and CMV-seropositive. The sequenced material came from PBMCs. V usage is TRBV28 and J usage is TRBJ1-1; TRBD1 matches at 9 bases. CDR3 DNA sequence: TGTGCCAGCAGTTATCCCGAGACAGGGGGTATTGAAGCTTTCTTT. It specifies CASSYPETGGIEAFF.